The next 11 T cell receptor beta chains were all read from a single sample in a study of blood T cell repertoires in COVID-19. The protocol was immunoSEQ multiplex PCR, while the TCRdb copy is restricted to in-frame clones and leaves out a portion. The sample carries 200,000 to 250,000 clones, 87% recorded once. The sequenced sample consisted of PBMCs or T cells enriched from blood (not recorded which). These receptors were collected from a woman aged 25 to 45 with acute COVID-19.

The chain recombines TRBV13 with TRBJ2-1; 9 nucleotides agree with TRBD2. Germline V CDR1 and CDR2: PRHDT, FYEKMQ (reference sequence). The CDR3 consists of 16 residues. V was clipped by 4 bases and J by 8 bases; unmatched bases: 12. The CDR3 loop reads CASSSDDSGGVDEQFF. As DNA, the CDR3 is TGTGCCAGCAGCTCAGATGATAGCGGGGGAGTTGATGAGCAGTTCTTC.

This chain joins TRBV11-2 and TRBJ2-5; possibly TRBD1 for D (6 bases). Germline CDR1 reads SGHAT; CDR2 reads FQNNGV. This CDR3 is built from 15 residues. V was shortened by 5 bases and J by 9 bases, with 22 bases between the two germline ends. The CDR3 reads CASSLRSDPAGAQYF. The CDR3 nucleotides are TGTGCCAGCAGCCTCCGTTCGGACCCCGCAGGGGCCCAGTACTTC.

The chain combines TRBV29-1 with TRBJ1-2; 8 nucleotides agree with TRBD1. V was clipped by 5 bases and J by 7 bases; unmatched bases: 12. CDR3 size: 14 residues. Germline CDR1 SQVTM, CDR2 ANQGSEA. The CDR3 reads CSVLSGQGASGYTF. The CDR3 DNA follows: TGCAGCGTTCTTTCGGGGCAGGGGGCGTCTGGCTACACCTTC.

This chain uses TRBV12-3 or TRBV12-4 with TRBJ2-3; TRBD2 might be the D (5 bases). Between the trimmed V and J ends, which lost 2 bases and 9 bases, there was a span of 6 bases. The length of the CDR3 is 11 residues. The CDR3 bases are TGTGCCAGCAGTTTACGGGGAACGCAGTATTTT. This codes for CASSLRGTQYF.

V gene TRBV18 combines with J gene TRBJ1-1, with D uncertain. CDR3 length: 14 amino acids. Trimming removed 3 bases at V and 0 bases at J, with 8 bases between. Per germline, CDR1 KGHSH and CDR2 LQKENI. The CDR3 is CASSPLRLNTEAFF. CDR3 sequence (DNA): TGTGCCAGCTCACCTCTTCGGTTGAACACTGAAGCTTTCTTT.

The chain combines TRBV5-6 with TRBJ1-6, with D perhaps matching TRBD1 (6 bases). Germline CDR1 is SGHDT and CDR2 is YYEEEE. V was clipped by 0 bases and J by 7 bases, with 11 bases between them. The CDR3 covers 15 residues. The CDR3 DNA is TGTGCCAGCAGCTTGGGTATGGGGGCAAATTCACCCCTCCACTTT. Amino acid sequence: CASSLGMGANSPLHF.

The genes are TRBV5-6 and TRBJ1-1; D uncertain. The CDR3 has 15 amino acids. Trimming cost V 4 bases and J 0 bases, with 13 bases left between them. Germline V CDR1 and CDR2: SGHDT, YYEEEE. The CDR3 protein is CASSRDVRLNTEAFF. DNA for the CDR3: TGTGCCAGCAGCCGGGATGTCCGTTTGAACACTGAAGCTTTCTTT. Complete variable domain (other parts from reference TRBV5-6 and TRBJ1-1): DAGVTQSPTHLIKTRGQQVTLRCSPKSGHDTVSWYQQALGQGPQFIFQYYEEEERQRGNFPDRFSGHQFPNYSSELNVNALLLGDSALYLCASSRDVRLNTEAFFGQGTRLTVV.

The rearrangement uses TRBV6-5 and TRBJ2-7, with D possibly being TRBD1 (5 bases). Germline values: CDR1 MNHEY, CDR2 SVGAGI. This CDR3 spans 14 amino acids. V was pared by 4 bases and J by 2 bases, with 12 bases between. In DNA form, the CDR3 reads TGTGCCAGCAGTTTACACAGGAGTGCCTACGAGCAGTACTTC. Protein sequence: CASSLHRSAYEQYF.

The chain has TRBV19 and TRBJ1-2; 9 bases line up with TRBD1. Trimming removed 0 bases from V and 6 bases from J; junction bases left unmatched: 20. The CDR3 covers 20 residues. The germline V gene has CDR1 LNHDA and CDR2 SQIVND (reference sequence). The CDR3 bases are TGTGCCAGTAGTATAGATCTGGAACCCGGGACAGGGCGACGTTTCAATGGCTACACCTTC. Translating it yields CASSIDLEPGTGRRFNGYTF.

The J gene is TRBJ1-5, the V gene TRBV7-9, with 9 bases matching TRBD1. This CDR3 is built from 17 residues. Germline loops: CDR1 SEHNR, CDR2 FQNEAQ (reference sequence). Germline trimming cut 4 bases from V and 5 bases from J; bases unmatched to any gene: 12. CDR3: CASSSGTGIGWDQPQHF. CDR3 bases: TGTGCCAGCAGCTCCGGGACAGGGATCGGGTGGGATCAGCCCCAGCATTTT.

The gene calls are TRBV7-9 and TRBJ1-5; 8 bases are a match to TRBD1. CDR3 length: 15 amino acids. Germline-derived CDR1 and CDR2 are SEHNR and FQNEAQ (reference sequence). The V and J ends lost 0 bases and 7 bases, in that order; junction bases with no gene match: 5. This CDR3 is CASSLAGQGEQPQHF. CDR3 in DNA: TGTGCCAGCAGCTTAGCTGGACAGGGTGAACAGCCCCAGCATTTT. The full variable domain, with the rest looked up from reference TRBV7-9 and TRBJ1-5, is DTGVSQNPRHKITKRGQNVTFRCDPISEHNRLYWYRQTLGQGPEFLTYFQNEAQLEKSRLLSDRFSAERPKGSFSTLEIQRTEQGDSAMYLCASSLAGQGEQPQHFGDGTRLSIL.